This is a list of T cell receptor beta chains from one sample in a study of blood T cell repertoires in COVID-19. TCRdb's table, derived via immunoSEQ multiplex PCR, lists solely in-frame clones and lacks some. Of around 370,000 clones in the sample, roughly 89% are singletons; the top ten hold 3% to 4%. The sequenced material came from peripheral blood. These receptors were collected from a woman younger than 35 who had recovered from COVID-19. CDR3s include the opening cysteine and the closing phenylalanine or tryptophan. The order of the fields is J gene, clone size, V gene, CDR3 protein. Size is stated for part of the rows, as once, few or many counts, or as a class when the clone is expanded.

j_call: TRBJ2-1; clone_size: .; v_call: TRBV7-6; cdr3_aa: CASSPVWASSYNEQFF
j_call: TRBJ1-3; clone_size: once; v_call: TRBV5-6; cdr3_aa: CASGDRGSGNTIYF
j_call: TRBJ1-3; clone_size: .; v_call: TRBV4-3; cdr3_aa: CASRLKGVGNTIYF
j_call: TRBJ2-3; clone_size: .; v_call: TRBV7-9; cdr3_aa: CASSSNRGRLADTQYF
j_call: TRBJ2-3; clone_size: .; v_call: TRBV7-2; cdr3_aa: CASSLPPLTLSADTQYF
j_call: TRBJ2-2; clone_size: .; v_call: TRBV19; cdr3_aa: CASSIVVDTGELFF
j_call: TRBJ1-2; clone_size: .; v_call: TRBV5-1; cdr3_aa: CASSLDPGQGLDYGYTF
j_call: TRBJ1-1; clone_size: .; v_call: TRBV5-8; cdr3_aa: CASSPRARADTEAFF
j_call: TRBJ1-2; clone_size: .; v_call: TRBV3-1/TRBV3-2; cdr3_aa: CASSHHMEGYGYTF
j_call: TRBJ2-5; clone_size: .; v_call: TRBV11-3; cdr3_aa: CASSLVWTRQETQYF
j_call: TRBJ2-2; clone_size: .; v_call: TRBV4-3; cdr3_aa: CASSPGTGLTGELFF
j_call: TRBJ1-2; clone_size: .; v_call: TRBV5-4; cdr3_aa: CASTRDRGLDGYTF
j_call: TRBJ1-6; clone_size: .; v_call: TRBV6-2/TRBV6-3; cdr3_aa: CASSRGTGGSPLHF
j_call: TRBJ2-3; clone_size: .; v_call: TRBV19; cdr3_aa: CATHSGRTTDTQYF
j_call: TRBJ1-3; clone_size: .; v_call: TRBV7-9; cdr3_aa: CASSLGGTAGNTIYF
j_call: TRBJ2-1; clone_size: .; v_call: TRBV9; cdr3_aa: CASSVRSGPSSYNEQFF
j_call: TRBJ1-2; clone_size: .; v_call: TRBV12-3/TRBV12-4; cdr3_aa: CASSIPTGYGYTF
j_call: TRBJ2-1; clone_size: .; v_call: TRBV19; cdr3_aa: CASSSRTGVYNEQFF
j_call: TRBJ2-3; clone_size: once; v_call: TRBV27; cdr3_aa: CASSLFGGTQYF
j_call: TRBJ2-1; clone_size: .; v_call: TRBV11-2; cdr3_aa: CASSPGVHNEQFF
j_call: TRBJ2-1; clone_size: .; v_call: TRBV7-9; cdr3_aa: CASSLRSSGRINEQFF
j_call: TRBJ2-3; clone_size: once; v_call: TRBV7-2; cdr3_aa: CASSLALNQDTQYF
j_call: TRBJ2-5; clone_size: once; v_call: TRBV5-1; cdr3_aa: CASSFGSEETQYF
j_call: TRBJ1-1; clone_size: .; v_call: TRBV29-1; cdr3_aa: CSVARVTNTEAFF
j_call: TRBJ1-2; clone_size: .; v_call: TRBV6-5; cdr3_aa: CASSHWTGLPRGYTF
j_call: TRBJ2-1; clone_size: .; v_call: TRBV7-8; cdr3_aa: CASSWTGTSGESYNEQFF
j_call: TRBJ2-3; clone_size: .; v_call: TRBV2; cdr3_aa: CASSGLAGGLGDTQYF
j_call: TRBJ2-3; clone_size: .; v_call: TRBV6-4; cdr3_aa: CASSDLAGMTTDTQYF
j_call: TRBJ2-1; clone_size: .; v_call: TRBV5-6; cdr3_aa: CASSLGFLGLGGNEQFF
j_call: TRBJ1-3; clone_size: .; v_call: TRBV20-1; cdr3_aa: CSASKPSGNTIYF
j_call: TRBJ2-5; clone_size: few; v_call: TRBV7-9; cdr3_aa: CASSLGLSGRSSETQYF
j_call: TRBJ2-3; clone_size: .; v_call: TRBV9; cdr3_aa: CASSFTSGSTDTQYF
j_call: TRBJ2-3; clone_size: .; v_call: TRBV11-3; cdr3_aa: CASSFRGTDTQYF
j_call: TRBJ1-1; clone_size: .; v_call: TRBV3-1/TRBV3-2; cdr3_aa: CASSPPGTGREAFF
j_call: TRBJ2-3; clone_size: few; v_call: TRBV7-2; cdr3_aa: CASRPPGTDTQYF
j_call: TRBJ1-2; clone_size: .; v_call: TRBV30; cdr3_aa: CAWSGVSFYGYTF
j_call: TRBJ1-2; clone_size: once; v_call: TRBV4-1; cdr3_aa: CASSQVGSSGYTF
j_call: TRBJ1-3; clone_size: .; v_call: TRBV6-5; cdr3_aa: CASSAAGYSGNTIYF
j_call: TRBJ2-5; clone_size: once; v_call: TRBV29-1; cdr3_aa: CSSQWGVETQYF
j_call: TRBJ1-1; clone_size: .; v_call: TRBV19; cdr3_aa: CASSVTGLDTEAFF
j_call: TRBJ2-1; clone_size: .; v_call: TRBV7-8; cdr3_aa: CASSLVRDPAAHYNEQFF
j_call: TRBJ2-1; clone_size: .; v_call: TRBV2; cdr3_aa: CASSLAGAYNEQFF
j_call: TRBJ2-2; clone_size: .; v_call: TRBV4-1; cdr3_aa: CASSPQGRKNTGELFF
j_call: TRBJ2-1; clone_size: .; v_call: TRBV24-1; cdr3_aa: CATSDSESSYNEQFF
j_call: TRBJ2-1; clone_size: once; v_call: TRBV21-1; cdr3_aa: CASSKGDSGTGGLNEQFF
j_call: TRBJ2-5; clone_size: .; v_call: TRBV11-2; cdr3_aa: CASSSQAGTQETQYF
j_call: TRBJ1-2; clone_size: .; v_call: TRBV4-1; cdr3_aa: CASSQVVSPNYGYTF
j_call: TRBJ1-1; clone_size: .; v_call: TRBV10-3; cdr3_aa: CAITGRVTGANTEAFF
j_call: TRBJ2-1; clone_size: .; v_call: TRBV11-3; cdr3_aa: CASSALAGAGNEQFF
j_call: TRBJ1-3; clone_size: .; v_call: TRBV2; cdr3_aa: CASSEVFGRRNTIYF
j_call: TRBJ2-5; clone_size: .; v_call: TRBV5-4; cdr3_aa: CASSWGLAGGPETQYF
j_call: TRBJ2-1; clone_size: .; v_call: TRBV7-6; cdr3_aa: CASSLAASGRVAEQFF
j_call: TRBJ2-3; clone_size: .; v_call: TRBV3-1/TRBV3-2; cdr3_aa: CASSKQGAGTDTQYF
j_call: TRBJ2-1; clone_size: .; v_call: TRBV27; cdr3_aa: CASSLSGQGGNEQFF
j_call: TRBJ1-5; clone_size: once; v_call: TRBV27; cdr3_aa: CASSFIFGDRIGNQPQHF
j_call: TRBJ1-2; clone_size: .; v_call: TRBV21-1; cdr3_aa: CASIPHGGAPANYGYTF